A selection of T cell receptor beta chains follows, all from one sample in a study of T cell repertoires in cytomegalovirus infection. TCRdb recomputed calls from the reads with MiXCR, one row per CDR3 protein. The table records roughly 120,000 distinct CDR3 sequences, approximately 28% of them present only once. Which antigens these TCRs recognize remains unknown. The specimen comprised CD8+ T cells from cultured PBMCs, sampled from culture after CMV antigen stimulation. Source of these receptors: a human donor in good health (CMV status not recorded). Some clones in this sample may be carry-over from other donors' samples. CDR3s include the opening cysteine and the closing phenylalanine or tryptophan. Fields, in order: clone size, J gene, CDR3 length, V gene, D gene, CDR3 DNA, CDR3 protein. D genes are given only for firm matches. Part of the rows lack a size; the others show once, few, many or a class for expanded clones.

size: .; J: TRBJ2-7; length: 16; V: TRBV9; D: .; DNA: TGTGCCAGCAGCGTAAGCCGGGCCCGGAGGAGCTACGAGCAGTACTTC; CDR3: CASSVSRARRSYEQYF
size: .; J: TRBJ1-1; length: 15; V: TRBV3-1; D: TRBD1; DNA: TGTGCCAGCAGCCAAGACGGGACAGGGGGAACTGAAGCTTTCTTT; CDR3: CASSQDGTGGTEAFF
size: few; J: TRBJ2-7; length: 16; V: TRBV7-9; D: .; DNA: TGTGCCAGCAGCCCCGGGCAGGACTCTTATATCTACGAGCAGTACTTC; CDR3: CASSPGQDSYIYEQYF
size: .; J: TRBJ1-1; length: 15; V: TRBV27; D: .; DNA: TGTGCCAGCAGTTTATATCCAGGGCTGAACACTGAAGCTTTCTTT; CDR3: CASSLYPGLNTEAFF
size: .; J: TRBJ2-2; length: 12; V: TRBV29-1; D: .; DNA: TGCAGCGTCTTAGCGACTTCCTTGGAGCTGTTTTTT; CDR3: CSVLATSLELFF
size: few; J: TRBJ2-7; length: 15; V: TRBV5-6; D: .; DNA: TGTGCCAGCAGCTTGCTTTTTTCGAACTCCTACGAGCAGTACTTC; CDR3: CASSLLFSNSYEQYF
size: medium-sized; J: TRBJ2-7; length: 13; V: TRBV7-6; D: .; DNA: TGTGCCAGCAGCTTAGGACCGGACTACGAGCAGTACTTC; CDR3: CASSLGPDYEQYF
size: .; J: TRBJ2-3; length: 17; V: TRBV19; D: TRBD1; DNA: TGTGCCAGTAGTATCCCCACCGCAGGGGGAAGCACAGATACGCAGTATTTT; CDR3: CASSIPTAGGSTDTQYF
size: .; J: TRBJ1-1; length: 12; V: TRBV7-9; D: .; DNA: TGTGCCAGCCGGGGGCGTGCCACTGAAGCTTTCTTT; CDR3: CASRGRATEAFF
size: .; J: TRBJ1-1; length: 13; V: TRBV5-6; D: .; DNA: TGTGCCAGCAGCTCAGGCAGGGAGGTTGAAGCTTTCTTT; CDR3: CASSSGREVEAFF
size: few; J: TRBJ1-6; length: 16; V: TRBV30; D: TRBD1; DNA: TGTGCCTGGAGTCAACTAGGGGACAGGGTATTATCACCCCTCCACTTT; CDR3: CAWSQLGDRVLSPLHF
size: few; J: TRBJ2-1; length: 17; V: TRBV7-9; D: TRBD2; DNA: TGTGCCAGCAGCTTAGATCGGGAGGGCGGCTACTACAATGAGCAGTTCTTC; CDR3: CASSLDREGGYYNEQFF
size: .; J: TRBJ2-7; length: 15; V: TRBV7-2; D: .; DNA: TGTGCCAGCAGCTTAGCAAAGGGACGGGAATACGAGCAGTACTTC; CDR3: CASSLAKGREYEQYF
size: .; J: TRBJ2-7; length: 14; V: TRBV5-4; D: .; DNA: TGTGCCAGCAGCCCCCGGGACCGAAATTACGAGCAGTACTTC; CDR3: CASSPRDRNYEQYF
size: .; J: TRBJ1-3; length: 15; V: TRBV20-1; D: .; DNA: TGCAGTGCTAGAGAACGGGCCACCTCAGGAAACACCATATATTTT; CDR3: CSARERATSGNTIYF
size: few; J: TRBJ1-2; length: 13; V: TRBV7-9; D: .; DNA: TGTGCCAGCAGCCAGCCCGGGACGGATGGCTACACCTTC; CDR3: CASSQPGTDGYTF
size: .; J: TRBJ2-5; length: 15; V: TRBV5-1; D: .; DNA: TGCGCCAGCAGCTTGGGAGGGCTGTATCAAGAGACCCAGTACTTC; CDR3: CASSLGGLYQETQYF
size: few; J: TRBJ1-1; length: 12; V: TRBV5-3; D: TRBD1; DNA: TGTGCCAGAGGACTATCAGGGGGGTCAGCTTTCTTT; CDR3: CARGLSGGSAFF
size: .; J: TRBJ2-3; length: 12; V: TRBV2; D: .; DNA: TGTGCCAGCATTATTAGGGAAGATACGCAGTATTTT; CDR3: CASIIREDTQYF
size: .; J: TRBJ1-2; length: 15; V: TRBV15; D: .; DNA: TGTGCCACCAGCGAAGACAGGACTCCTAACTATGGCTACACCTTC; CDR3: CATSEDRTPNYGYTF
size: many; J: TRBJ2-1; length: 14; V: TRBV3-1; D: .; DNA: TGTGCCAGCAGCCAAGCAGGACAGTACAATGAGCAGTTCTTC; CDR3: CASSQAGQYNEQFF
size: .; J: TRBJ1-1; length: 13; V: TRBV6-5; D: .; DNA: TGTGCCAGCAGTGTCAGAGGGCTCACTGAAGCTTTCTTT; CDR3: CASSVRGLTEAFF
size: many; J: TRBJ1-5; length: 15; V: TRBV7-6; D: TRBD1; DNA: TGTGCCAGCAGCTTAGGGACAGGGGTTGGTCAGCCCCAGCATTTT; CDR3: CASSLGTGVGQPQHF
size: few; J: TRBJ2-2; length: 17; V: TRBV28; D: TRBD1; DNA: TGTGCCAGCAGTTTAGATCTACAGGGGGTGGACACCGGGGAGCTGTTTTTT; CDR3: CASSLDLQGVDTGELFF
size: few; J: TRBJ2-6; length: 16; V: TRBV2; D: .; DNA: TGTGCCAGCAGTGAGGGGTTGCCCGTCGGGGCCAACGTCCTGACTTTC; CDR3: CASSEGLPVGANVLTF
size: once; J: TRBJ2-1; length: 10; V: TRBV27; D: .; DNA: TGTGCCAGCAGTCTCGACCCGCAGTTCTTC; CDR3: CASSLDPQFF
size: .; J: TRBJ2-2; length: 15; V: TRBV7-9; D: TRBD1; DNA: TGTGCCAGCAGTGGAACAGGGGGGCACACCGGGGAGCTGTTTTTT; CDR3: CASSGTGGHTGELFF
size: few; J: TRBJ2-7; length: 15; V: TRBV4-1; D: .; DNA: TGCGCCAGCAGCCAAACCTCCTCCGGGACCTACGAGCAGTACTTC; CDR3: CASSQTSSGTYEQYF
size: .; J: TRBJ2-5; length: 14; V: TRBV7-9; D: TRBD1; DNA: TGTGCCAGCAGCTGGGACAGGGGGCGGGAGACCCAGTACTTC; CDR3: CASSWDRGRETQYF
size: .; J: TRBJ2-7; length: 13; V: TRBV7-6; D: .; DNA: TGTGCCAGCAGCCCCTGGGACACCCCCGAGCAGTACTTC; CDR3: CASSPWDTPEQYF
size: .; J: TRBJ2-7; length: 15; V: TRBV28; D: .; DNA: TGTGCCAGCAGTTTGGGATCCGGGATAACCTACGAGCAGTACTTC; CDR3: CASSLGSGITYEQYF
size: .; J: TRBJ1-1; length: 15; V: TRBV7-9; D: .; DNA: TGTGCCAGCAGCTCGCGGTCGGGGGGTAACACTGAAGCTTTCTTT; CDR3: CASSSRSGGNTEAFF
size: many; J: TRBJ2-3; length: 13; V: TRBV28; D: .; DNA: TGTGCCAGCAGCAAGAGGATATTTGATACGCAGTATTTT; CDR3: CASSKRIFDTQYF
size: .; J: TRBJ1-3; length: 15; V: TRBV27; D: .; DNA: TGTGCCAGCAGTTTAACGAAGGGGGTAGGAAACACCATATATTTT; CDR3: CASSLTKGVGNTIYF
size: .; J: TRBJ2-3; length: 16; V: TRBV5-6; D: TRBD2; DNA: TGTGCCAGCAGCTTGGCTAGCGGGGGAATGGGAGATACGCAGTATTTT; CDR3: CASSLASGGMGDTQYF